This TCR beta chain was obtained from a study of blood T cell repertoires in COVID-19 (dated by TCRdb to 2018 to 2021). Regarding the study in general: Samples from collaborators originated in the United States, Italy and Spain and spanned both the acute and convalescent phases of COVID-19. The prospective study material was composed of cDNA or gDNA derived from T cells, B-cell-depleted T cells, or PBMCs. Deeply sampled blood TCRbeta repertoires from subjects exposed to, actively infected with, or recovered from COVID-19 were included in the dataset. The repertoires were released in a freely available public database intended as a resource for research on the immune response to SARS-CoV-2. Samples were obtained from the ongoing ImmuneRACE study (first 160 participants) and from 1,000 to 1,500 subjects provided by 6 global collaborators. Sample metadata almost always included a de-identified subject ID, COVID-19 status, age in years and sex. HLA class I and class II types, where available, came from metadata supplied by the sample provider rather than from assay-based typing. What the research found in general, with its limitations: Clinical and demographic metadata were provided uncurated, with the amount varying by source and participant.

At one collaborating source in Seattle, patients were enrolled during active infection and were followed longitudinally through the course of disease. Each collaborating institution followed its own protocols to collect whole blood in K2EDTA tubes. For TCRbeta analysis, collaborators shipped samples in one of three forms: frozen whole blood, isolated PBMCs, or DNA extracted from either of those sample types. TCRbeta CDR3 regions were amplified from genomic DNA by means of the immunoSEQ Assay, a bias-controlled multiplex PCR. Regarding the original processing steps: The number of nucleated cells in each sample was estimated from the amplification of reference gene primers within the assay. Sequence reads were collapsed and filtered to measure the absolute abundance of every unique TCRbeta CDR3 rearrangement. For each sample, productive Simpson clonality was calculated as the square root of Simpson's diversity index over productive rearrangements. TCRdb took this table from immuneACCESS and kept in-frame rearrangements with V and J called. Such tables lack part of the clones; where checked against another copy, unresolved V genes explain under half of the gap, and the rest is unexplained. That table supplies the V and J calls and clone size; D and trimming were determined from the DNA. This sample holds about 160,000 clones; approximately 90% were observed only once. The ten largest clones take up around 4.6% of the sample.

The V and J ends are trimmed by 2 bases and 4 bases, leaving 16 bases between them. The CDR3, cysteine through phenylalanine, is 15 amino acids long. The sequence is cut down to CDR3 DNA, 45 bases in frame from base 1. The germline V gene (reference sequence) yields GTSNPN for CDR1 and SVGIG for CDR2. With regard to this clone: No cognate antigen has been identified for it. Per-nucleotide qualities are absent, and no much larger clonotype sits a single base away.

The chain links TRBV30 with TRBJ2-3; the D gene is not confidently resolved. Specimen: peripheral blood. The sequence derives from a man aged 30-40 years with COVID-19, enrolled during active disease. CDR3 sequence: CAWSIGLNPPDTQYF. The nucleotide sequence is TGTGCCTGGAGTATTGGGCTTAACCCCCCAGATACGCAGTATTTT.